This TCR beta chain was recorded in a study of beta chain features in type 1 diabetes. For the study at large: Sorted cells, approximately 100,000,000 in number, were examined across all samples.

V dropped 1 base and J dropped 6 bases, with 9 bases sitting between them. Germline assignment: CDR1 SQVTM and CDR2 ANQGSEA. This CDR3 has 12 amino acids. A remark on this clone: What it binds is unknown.

Every isolated RNA sample was fully reverse transcribed, so sequencing captured expressed TCRB transcripts. There were 3.5 million or so reads on average in the naive, central memory and regulatory T cell samples. Measured with immunoSEQ multiplex PCR; TCRdb has only the in-frame clones, and not every one. Of about 240,000 clones listed, approximately 15% were seen once; the top ten hold approximately 0.021%. Whole-study results and caveats: Possibly, sequencing cDNA over-represented cells that had high TCR expression levels. In all four CD4+ subsets, TCRB CDR3 length was significantly, moderately reduced in type 1 diabetes. At VDJ recombination sites, type 1 diabetes patients had fewer insertions and more deleted nucleotides.

The clonotype was recovered from a young man with type 1 diabetes. Sequenced material: naive CD4+ T cells from blood. The V gene is TRBV29-1, the J gene TRBJ1-1; D not resolved. CDR3 coding DNA: TGCAGCGTTGAAGTGGGGAGACCTGAAGCTTTCTTT. Translation gives CSVEVGRPEAFF.